The 12 T cell receptor beta chains reported below all come from one sample, sequenced in a study of OX40 agonist ivuxolimab in advanced cancers. TCRdb's copy holds only in-frame clones and misses some; the assay was immunoSEQ multiplex PCR. The sample has 70,000 to 75,000 clones; around 83% are singletons. This material consisted of CD4+ or CD8+ T cells sorted from blood, taken in a trial of the OX40 agonist ivuxolimab. All receptors derive from an adult with an advanced solid tumor such as melanoma, head and neck, liver or kidney cancer.

The chain links TRBV9 to TRBJ2-3; D not resolved. Trimming took 2 bases from V and 6 from J, leaving 10 bases between them. Germline V gives CDR1 SGDLS, CDR2 YYNGEE. The CDR3 loop spans 13 amino acids. For the CDR3, the DNA is TGTGCCAGCAGCGTTCCAGGAAGGGATACGCAGTATTTT. Its translation: CASSVPGRDTQYF. The full variable domain, its missing parts supplied by reference TRBV9 and TRBJ2-3, is DSGVTQTPKHLITATGQRVTLRCSPRSGDLSVYWYQQSLDQGLQFLIQYYNGEERAKGNILERFSAQQFPDLHSELNLSSLELGDSALYFCASSVPGRDTQYFGPGTRLTVL.

This clone was recorded a few times. This sample also contains other DNA sequences that code for the same CDR3. V gene TRBV5-1 combines with J gene TRBJ1-2; D may be TRBD1 (6 bases). V shed 4 bases and J shed 7 bases, with 14 bases lying between them. Germline-derived CDR1 and CDR2 are SGHRS and YFSETQ. The CDR3 extends over 13 amino acids. The CDR3 DNA reads as TGCGCCAGCAGCCTTGCAGGGGTTGGTGGCTACACCTTC. Protein sequence: CASSLAGVGGYTF.

The V call is TRBV7-9, the J call TRBJ2-7, with D perhaps matching TRBD1 (8 bases). Trimming left V 2 bases short and J 3 bases short, with 11 bases between. Germline loops: CDR1 SEHNR, CDR2 FQNEAQ (reference sequence). The CDR3 has 14 amino acids. CDR3 sequence (DNA): TGTGCCAGCAGCTTAAACAGGGGGGGCTACGAGCAGTACTTC. Its protein product is CASSLNRGGYEQYF.

V usage is TRBV27 and J usage is TRBJ1-2; 7 bases fit TRBD1. The junction had 1 base not matched to a gene; V was cut back by 4 bases and J by 2 bases. CDR3 size: 13 residues. Germline CDR1 reads MNHEY; CDR2 reads SMNVEV (reference sequence). CDR3 sequence (DNA): TGTGCCAGCAGTTCGACAGGGAACTATGGCTACACCTTC. This gives the protein CASSSTGNYGYTF.

V usage is TRBV21-1 and J usage is TRBJ1-2. TRBV21-1 is a pseudogene locus. The CDR3 loop spans 14 amino acids. The CDR3 region has the DNA TGTGCCAGCAGCCCACAAATTCCCGGACGTCCCTTCACCTTC. This codes for CASSPQIPGRPFTF.

This sequence joins TRBV6-5 and TRBJ2-5; perhaps TRBD2 as D (6 bases). Germline CDR1 and CDR2: MNHEY and SVGAGI. Deletions cut 2 bases from V and 2 bases from J, with 6 bases between. The CDR3 is made up of 13 amino acids. The CDR3 DNA is TGTGCCAGCAGTTACGGGAGGCAAGAGACCCAGTACTTC. Translation: CASSYGRQETQYF.

This chain links TRBV27 with TRBJ2-1; 9 positions agree with TRBD1. Germline CDR1 and CDR2: MNHEY and SMNVEV (reference sequence). V gave up 5 bases and J gave up 5 bases; unmatched junction bases: 4. The CDR3 runs to 14 residues. CDR3 in DNA: TGTGCCAGCAGTGGACAGGGGTGGGACAATGAGCAGTTCTTC. The encoded protein is CASSGQGWDNEQFF.

This clone was seen a few times. This chain links TRBV5-1 with TRBJ1-2; D is perhaps TRBD1 (5 bases). Germline CDR1 and CDR2: SGHRS and YFSETQ. Trimming shortened V by 7 bases and J by 7 bases, and 20 bases separated the two germline ends. This CDR3 has 14 amino acids. The CDR3 DNA is TGCGCCAGCGAACCGGTGGGGGGATCCGCTGGCTACACCTTC. Encoded protein: CASEPVGGSAGYTF.

J is TRBJ2-1 and V is TRBV9; 9 bases agree with TRBD2. V lost 0 bases and J lost 7; bases outside the gene matches: 11. This CDR3 has 17 amino acids. Germline assignment: CDR1 SGDLS and CDR2 YYNGEE. The CDR3 protein is CASSVAARAGGRNEQFF. DNA for the CDR3: TGTGCCAGCAGCGTAGCGGCGAGGGCGGGGGGGCGAAATGAGCAGTTCTTC. Full variable domain (remainder filled in from reference TRBV9 and TRBJ2-1): DSGVTQTPKHLITATGQRVTLRCSPRSGDLSVYWYQQSLDQGLQFLIQYYNGEERAKGNILERFSAQQFPDLHSELNLSSLELGDSALYFCASSVAARAGGRNEQFFGPGTRLTVL.

The chain employs TRBV28 and TRBJ1-2; D remains unclear. Germline lookup yields CDR1 MDHEN and CDR2 SYDVKM. V was trimmed by 7 bases and J by 0 bases, leaving 9 bases between them. CDR3 length: 13 residues. CDR3 bases: TGTGCCAGCACACAAGACGCTAACTATGGCTACACCTTC. It codes for CASTQDANYGYTF.

The chain recombines TRBV2 with TRBJ1-4; D call uncertain. The CDR3 runs to 13 residues. From germline, CDR1 is SNHLY and CDR2 FYNNEI. V was shortened by 8 bases and J by 1 base, with 8 bases between the two germline ends. The CDR3 nucleotides read TGTGCCAGCGGCGGCAGAACTAATGAAAAACTGTTTTTT. Translation gives CASGGRTNEKLFF.

The gene calls are TRBV6-1 and TRBJ2-7; D uncertain. Trimming stripped 7 bases from V and 11 bases from J, with 15 bases between. This CDR3 has 11 residues. The germline CDR1 and CDR2 sequences are MNHNS and SASEGT. In nucleotides, the CDR3 is TGTGCCAGCATTAAAGGGATGCAGGAGTACTTC. Translation: CASIKGMQEYF.